This TCR beta chain derives from a study of breast tumors, draining lymph nodes, adjacent tissues. Points from the study as a whole: The lymph node origin of tumor T cells was framed as consistent with a hypothesis, not demonstrated. Tumors had less TCR diversity than lymph nodes, more than nontumor tissue.

Breast cancer patients provided tissue from their axillary draining lymph nodes. Concerning this clonotype: Its antigen remains unidentified. The junction shows a germline mismatch at one end, possibly a read error.

Each CDR3 protein is one row after TCRdb ran MiXCR on the multiplex PCR reads. The sample includes some 200,000 distinct CDR3 sequences, about 32% of them seen just once. Per the germline V gene, CDR1 is ENHRY and CDR2 is SYGVKD. The CDR3 has 15 residues. The chain links TRBV10-3 to TRBJ2-7; possible D gene TRBD1, 5 bases. The source of this sequence is a female donor with breast cancer. Some clones in this sample may be carry-over from other donors' samples. Sequencing input: axillary lymph node tissue. The CDR3 reads CAISESVSGKNEQYF. CDR3 in DNA: TGTGCCATCAGTGAGTCGGTATCAGGGAAAAACGAACAGTACTTC.